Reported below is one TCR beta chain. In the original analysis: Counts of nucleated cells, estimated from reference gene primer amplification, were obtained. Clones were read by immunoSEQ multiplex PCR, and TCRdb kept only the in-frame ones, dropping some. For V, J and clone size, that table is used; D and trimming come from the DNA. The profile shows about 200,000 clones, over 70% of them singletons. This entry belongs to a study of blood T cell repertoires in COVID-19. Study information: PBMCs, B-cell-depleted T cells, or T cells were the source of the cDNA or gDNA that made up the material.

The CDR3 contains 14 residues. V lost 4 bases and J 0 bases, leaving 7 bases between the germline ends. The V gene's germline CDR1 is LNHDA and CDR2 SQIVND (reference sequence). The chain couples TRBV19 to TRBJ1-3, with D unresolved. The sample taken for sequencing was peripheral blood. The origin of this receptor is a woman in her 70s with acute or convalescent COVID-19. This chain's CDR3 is CASSKTISGNTIYF. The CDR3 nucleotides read TGTGCCAGTAGTAAGACAATCTCTGGAAACACCATATATTTT.